The present T cell receptor beta chain was sequenced within a study of graft-versus-host responses after intestinal transplantation. About the research overall: Anti-thymocyte globulin served as induction for all recipients, who then took tacrolimus and steroids for around 3 years. Study outcomes and limitations: Allografts of one patient group, those with graft-donor T cell macrochimerism, had high graft-versus-host to host-versus-graft clonal ratios. Researchers found peak circulating GvH clone levels linked to early post-transplant HvG declines. The authors found GvH clones in recipient marrow, some appearing first in ileum or blood.

Libraries were prepared by immunoSEQ multiplex PCR; TCRdb keeps only in-frame clonotypes and omits some of them. The top ten clones hold 0.72% of a sample with 25,000 to 35,000 clones, 85% to 95% of them seen once. This clone was observed a single time. Antigen unknown. Germline V gene lookup returns CDR1 SGHDT and CDR2 YYEEEE. The CDR3 extends over 15 amino acids. The input for sequencing was PBMCs, taken 66 days after intestinal transplant. This clonotype originated in a human patient who received an intestinal transplant, so some T cells may come from the graft donor. The gene calls are TRBV5-6 and TRBJ2-5, with 10 bases aligning to TRBD1. TRBJ2-7 explains the end of the DNA better; the J call may be wrong. The CDR3 region has the DNA TGTGCCAGCAGCATGTGGACAGGGGGGACCTACGAGCAGTACTTC. Translated, it gives CASSMWTGGTYEQYF.